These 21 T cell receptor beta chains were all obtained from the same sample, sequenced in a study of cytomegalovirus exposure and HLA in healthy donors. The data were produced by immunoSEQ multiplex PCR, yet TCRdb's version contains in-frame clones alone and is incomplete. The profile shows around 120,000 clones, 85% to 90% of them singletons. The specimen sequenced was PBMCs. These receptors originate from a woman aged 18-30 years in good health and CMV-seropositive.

CDR3: CASSDGTGVDGYTF. DNA of the CDR3: TGTGCCAGCAGTGACGGGACAGGTGTAGATGGCTACACCTTC. The gene calls are TRBV6-1 and TRBJ1-2; TRBD1 aligns across 8 bases. The CDR3 covers 14 residues. The junction had 6 bases not matched to a gene; V was cut back by 3 bases and J by 6 bases. Per the germline V gene, CDR1 is MNHNS and CDR2 is SASEGT.

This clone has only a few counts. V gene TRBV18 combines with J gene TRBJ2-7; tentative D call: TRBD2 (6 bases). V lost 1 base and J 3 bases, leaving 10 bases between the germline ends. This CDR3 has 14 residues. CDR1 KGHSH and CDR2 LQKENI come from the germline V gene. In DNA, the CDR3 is TGTGCCAGCTCACCACTAGCGGACCGCTACGAGCAGTACTTC. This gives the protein CASSPLADRYEQYF.

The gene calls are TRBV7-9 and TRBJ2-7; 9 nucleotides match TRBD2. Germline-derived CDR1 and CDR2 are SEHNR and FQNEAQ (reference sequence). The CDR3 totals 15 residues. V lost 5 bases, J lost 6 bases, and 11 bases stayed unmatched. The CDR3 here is CASSPRGREGREQYF. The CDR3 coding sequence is TGTGCCAGCAGCCCTCGGGGGCGGGAGGGCCGCGAGCAGTACTTC.

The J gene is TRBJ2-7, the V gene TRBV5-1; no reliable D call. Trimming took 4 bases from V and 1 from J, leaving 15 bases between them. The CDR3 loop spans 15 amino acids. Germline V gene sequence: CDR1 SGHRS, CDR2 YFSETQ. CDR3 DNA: TGCGCCAGCAGCCGATCAGCAGGTCCTTCCTACGAGCAGTACTTC. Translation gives CASSRSAGPSYEQYF. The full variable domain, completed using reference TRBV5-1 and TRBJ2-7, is KAGVTQTPRYLIKTRGQQVTLSCSPISGHRSVSWYQQTPGQGLQFLFEYFSETQRNKGNFPGRFSGRQFSNSRSEMNVSTLELGDSALYLCASSRSAGPSYEQYFGPGTRLTVT.

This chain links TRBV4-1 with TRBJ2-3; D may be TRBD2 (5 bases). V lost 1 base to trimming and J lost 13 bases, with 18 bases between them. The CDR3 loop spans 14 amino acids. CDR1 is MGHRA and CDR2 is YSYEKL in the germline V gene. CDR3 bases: TGCGCCAGCAGCCAAGGCGGGCTTTCAGGCAGTGAGTATTTT. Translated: CASSQGGLSGSEYF.

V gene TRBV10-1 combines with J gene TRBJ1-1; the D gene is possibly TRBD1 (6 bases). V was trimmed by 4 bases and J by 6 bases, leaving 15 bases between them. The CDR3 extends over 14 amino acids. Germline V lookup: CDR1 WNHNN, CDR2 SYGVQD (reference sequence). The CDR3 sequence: CASSAAGADPEAFF. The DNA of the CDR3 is TGCGCCAGCAGTGCGGCAGGGGCGGATCCTGAAGCTTTCTTT.

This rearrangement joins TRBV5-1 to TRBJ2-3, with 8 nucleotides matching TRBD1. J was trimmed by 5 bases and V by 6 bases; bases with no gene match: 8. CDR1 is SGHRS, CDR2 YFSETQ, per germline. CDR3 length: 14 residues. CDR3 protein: CASNLGQGIDTQYF. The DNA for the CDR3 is TGCGCCAGCAACCTTGGACAGGGAATAGATACGCAGTATTTT.

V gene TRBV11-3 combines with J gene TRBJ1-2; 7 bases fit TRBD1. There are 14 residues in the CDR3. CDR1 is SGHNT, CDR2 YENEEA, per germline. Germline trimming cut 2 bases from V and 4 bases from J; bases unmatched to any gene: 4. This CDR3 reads CASSLRQGPYGYTF. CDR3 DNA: TGTGCCAGCAGCTTAAGACAGGGTCCCTATGGCTACACCTTC. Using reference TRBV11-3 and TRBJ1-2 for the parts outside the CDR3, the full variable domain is EAGVVQSPRYKIIEKKQPVAFWCNPISGHNTLYWYLQNLGQGPELLIRYENEEAVDDSQLPKDRFSAERLKGVDSTLKIQPAELGDSAVYLCASSLRQGPYGYTFGSGTRLTVV.

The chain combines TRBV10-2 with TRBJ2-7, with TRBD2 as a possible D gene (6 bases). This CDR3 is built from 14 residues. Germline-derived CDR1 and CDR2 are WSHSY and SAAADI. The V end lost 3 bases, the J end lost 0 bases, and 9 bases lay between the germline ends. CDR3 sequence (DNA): TGCGCCAGCAGTGATGGCGGGGACTCCTACGAGCAGTACTTC. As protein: CASSDGGDSYEQYF.

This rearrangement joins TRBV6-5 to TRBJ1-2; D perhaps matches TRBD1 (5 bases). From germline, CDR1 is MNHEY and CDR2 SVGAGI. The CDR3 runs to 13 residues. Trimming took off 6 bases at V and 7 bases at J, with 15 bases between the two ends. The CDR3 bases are TGTGCCAGCAGCCGAGGGGCCGGGAGTGGCTACACCTTC. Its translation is CASSRGAGSGYTF.

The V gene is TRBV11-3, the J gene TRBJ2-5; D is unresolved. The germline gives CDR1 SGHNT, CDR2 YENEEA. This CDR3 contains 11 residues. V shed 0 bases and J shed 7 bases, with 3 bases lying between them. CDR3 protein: CASSLDGTQYF. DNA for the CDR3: TGTGCCAGCAGCTTAGACGGGACCCAGTACTTC.

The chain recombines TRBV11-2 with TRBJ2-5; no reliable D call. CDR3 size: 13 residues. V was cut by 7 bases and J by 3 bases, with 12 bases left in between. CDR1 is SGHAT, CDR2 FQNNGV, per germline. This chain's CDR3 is CASTYSREETQYF. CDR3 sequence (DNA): TGTGCCAGCACCTACTCCCGCGAAGAGACCCAGTACTTC. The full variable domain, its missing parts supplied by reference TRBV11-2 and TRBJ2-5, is EAGVAQSPRYKIIEKRQSVAFWCNPISGHATLYWYQQILGQGPKLLIQFQNNGVVDDSQLPKDRFSAERLKGVDSTLKIQPAKLEDSAVYLCASTYSREETQYFGPGTRLLVL.

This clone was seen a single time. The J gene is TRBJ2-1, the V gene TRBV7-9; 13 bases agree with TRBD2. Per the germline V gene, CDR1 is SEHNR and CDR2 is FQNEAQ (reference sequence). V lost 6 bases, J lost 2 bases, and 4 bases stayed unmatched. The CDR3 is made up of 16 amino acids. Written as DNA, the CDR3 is TGTGCCAGCAGGCAGACTAGCGGGGGGACCTACAATGAGCAGTTCTTC. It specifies CASRQTSGGTYNEQFF.

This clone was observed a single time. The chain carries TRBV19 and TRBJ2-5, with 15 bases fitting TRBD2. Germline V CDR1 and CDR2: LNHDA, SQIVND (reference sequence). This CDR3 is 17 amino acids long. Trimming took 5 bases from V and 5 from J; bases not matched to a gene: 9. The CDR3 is CASSGLAGGPSMETQYF. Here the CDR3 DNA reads TGTGCCAGTAGTGGACTAGCGGGAGGGCCCTCTATGGAGACCCAGTACTTC. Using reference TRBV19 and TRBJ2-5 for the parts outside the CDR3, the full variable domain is DGGITQSPKYLFRKEGQNVTLSCEQNLNHDAMYWYRQDPGQGLRLIYYSQIVNDFQKGDIAEGYSVSREKKESFPLTVTSAQKNPTAFYLCASSGLAGGPSMETQYFGPGTRLLVL.

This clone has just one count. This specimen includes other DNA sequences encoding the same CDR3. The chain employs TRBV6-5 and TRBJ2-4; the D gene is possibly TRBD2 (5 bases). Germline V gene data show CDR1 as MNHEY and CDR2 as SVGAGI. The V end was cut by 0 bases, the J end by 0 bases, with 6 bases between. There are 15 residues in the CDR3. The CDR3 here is CASSYSRGAKNIQYF. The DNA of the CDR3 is TGTGCCAGCAGTTACTCCCGGGGAGCCAAAAACATTCAGTACTTC.

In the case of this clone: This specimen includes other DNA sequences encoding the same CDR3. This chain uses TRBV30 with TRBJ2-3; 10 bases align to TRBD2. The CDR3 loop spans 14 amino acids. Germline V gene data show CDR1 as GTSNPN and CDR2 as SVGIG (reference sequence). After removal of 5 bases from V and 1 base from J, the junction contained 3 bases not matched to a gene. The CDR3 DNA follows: TGTGCCTGGTCCCTAGCGGGGGGCACAGATACGCAGTATTTT. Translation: CAWSLAGGTDTQYF.

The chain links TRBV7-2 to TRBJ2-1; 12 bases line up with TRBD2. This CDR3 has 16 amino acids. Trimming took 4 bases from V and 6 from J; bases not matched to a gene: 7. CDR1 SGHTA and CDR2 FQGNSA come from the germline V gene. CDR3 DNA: TGTGCCAGCAGCTCCTCTCTAGCGGGAGGGTCCAATGAGCAGTTCTTC. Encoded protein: CASSSSLAGGSNEQFF.

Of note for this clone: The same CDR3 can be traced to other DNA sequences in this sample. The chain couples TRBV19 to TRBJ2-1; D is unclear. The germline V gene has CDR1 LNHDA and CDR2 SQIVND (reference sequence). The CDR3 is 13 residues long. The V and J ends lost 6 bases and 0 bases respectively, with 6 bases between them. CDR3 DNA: TGTGCCAGTAGCCTAAGCTCCTACAATGAGCAGTTCTTC. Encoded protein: CASSLSSYNEQFF. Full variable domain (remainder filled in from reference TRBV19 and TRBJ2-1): DGGITQSPKYLFRKEGQNVTLSCEQNLNHDAMYWYRQDPGQGLRLIYYSQIVNDFQKGDIAEGYSVSREKKESFPLTVTSAQKNPTAFYLCASSLSSYNEQFFGPGTRLTVL.

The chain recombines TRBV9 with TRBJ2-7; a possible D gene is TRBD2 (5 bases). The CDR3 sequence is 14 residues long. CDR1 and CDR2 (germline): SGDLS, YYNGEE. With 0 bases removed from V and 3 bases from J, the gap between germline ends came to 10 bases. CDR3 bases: TGTGCCAGCAGCGTAGGGGGAGCCGGCTACGAGCAGTACTTC. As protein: CASSVGGAGYEQYF.

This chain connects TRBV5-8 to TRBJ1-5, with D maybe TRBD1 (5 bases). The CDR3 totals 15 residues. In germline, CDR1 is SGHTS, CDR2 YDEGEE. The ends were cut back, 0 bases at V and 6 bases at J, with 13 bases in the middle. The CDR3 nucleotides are TGTGCCAGCAGCTTGGCCGGGCAGGGCGGTCAGCCCCAGCATTTT. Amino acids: CASSLAGQGGQPQHF.

In DNA form, the CDR3 reads TGTAGCCAGGAGGGCCGTTCAGCCTATGGCTACACCTTC. Translation gives CSQEGRSAYGYTF. The chain uses TRBV30 and TRBJ1-2; D is ambiguous. The CDR3 sequence is 13 residues long. The V gene's germline CDR1 is GTSNPN and CDR2 SVGIG (reference sequence).